Shown below are 14 T cell receptor beta chains from a single sample sequenced in a study of T cell repertoires in cytomegalovirus infection. No cognate antigen is known for these TCRs. TCRdb analysed the reads with MiXCR anew, one entry per CDR3 protein. There are fewer than 900,000 distinct CDR3 sequences in the sample; 29% occur only once, and about 12% lies in the top ten. The input for sequencing was cultured CD8+ T cells from PBMCs, taken from culture after CMV antigen stimulation. Every receptor here comes from a human donor in good health (CMV status not recorded). Some clones in this sample may be carry-over from other donors' samples.

This clonotype was found a few times. J is TRBJ1-2 and V is TRBV5-1; D gene unclear. With 1 base removed from V and 0 bases from J, the gap between germline ends came to 13 bases. The length of the CDR3 is 16 residues. Germline V gene sequence: CDR1 SGHRS, CDR2 YFSETQ. The CDR3 spells CASSLTLSGTNYGYTF. CDR3 nucleotides: TGCGCCAGCAGCTTGACCCTCTCGGGGACTAACTATGGCTACACCTTC.

This clonotype was seen many times. This chain connects TRBV28 to TRBJ2-5, with 9 bases fitting TRBD2. The CDR3 has 15 amino acids. V was clipped by 2 bases and J by 4 bases; unmatched bases: 5. CDR1 MDHEN and CDR2 SYDVKM come from the germline V gene. This chain's CDR3 is CASSLPLAGTETQYF. For the CDR3, the DNA is TGTGCCAGCAGTTTACCCCTAGCGGGGACAGAGACCCAGTACTTC.

This clonotype was seen a few times. The chain employs TRBV7-6 and TRBJ1-1; 8 bases fit TRBD1. Germline V gives CDR1 SGHVS, CDR2 FNYEAQ. This CDR3 is built from 12 residues. The trim removed 6 bases at V and 8 bases at J, leaving 5 bases unmatched. For the CDR3, the DNA is TGTGCCAGCAGAGCAGACAGGGGAGAAGCTTTCTTT. Protein: CASRADRGEAFF.

This chain links TRBV4-1 with TRBJ1-5; 8 bases map to TRBD1. There are 15 residues in the CDR3. The germline V gene encodes CDR1 MGHRA and CDR2 YSYEKL. The J segment lost 4 bases and the V segment lost 5 bases, leaving 7 bases of the junction unmatched. CDR3 DNA sequence: TGCGCCAGCAGCGCCAGTGACAGGGGAAATCAGCCCCAGCATTTT. Amino acids: CASSASDRGNQPQHF.

This clonotype was counted ten times or more. CDR3 residues: CASRKRGTSTDTQYF. CDR3 coding DNA: TGTGCCAGCAGAAAGCGGGGAACTAGCACAGATACGCAGTATTTT. The gene calls are TRBV7-2 and TRBJ2-3, with 7 bases that match TRBD2. J lost 0 bases, V lost 6 bases, and 6 bases had no gene match. In germline, CDR1 is SGHTA, CDR2 FQGNSA. The CDR3 extends over 15 amino acids.

The CDR3: CASSLSDRTVDEQYV. CDR3 in DNA: TGTGCCAGCAGTCTATCGGACAGGACCGTCGACGAGCAGTACGTC. The chain employs TRBV28 and TRBJ2-7, with TRBD1 matching over 7 bases. The CDR3 loop spans 15 amino acids. The J segment lost 5 bases and the V segment lost 5 bases, leaving 12 bases of the junction unmatched. Germline V gene sequence: CDR1 MDHEN, CDR2 SYDVKM.

The chain links TRBV27 to TRBJ1-2; D unclear. V lost 2 bases, J lost 0 bases, and 4 bases lay in between. Per the germline V gene, CDR1 is MNHEY and CDR2 is SMNVEV (reference sequence). This CDR3 region has 13 residues. CDR3 in amino acids: CASSLQANYGYTF. The CDR3, as DNA: TGTGCCAGCAGTTTACAGGCTAACTATGGCTACACCTTC.

This clonotype has only a few counts. The CDR3: CASSLQHSLQEQFF. CDR3 DNA: TGTGCCAGCAGCTTACAACACAGTTTACAGGAGCAGTTCTTC. V gene TRBV7-8 combines with J gene TRBJ2-1; D gene ambiguous. Germline CDR1 reads SGHVS; CDR2 reads FQNEAQ. The CDR3 consists of 14 residues. Trimming took 2 bases from V and 10 from J, leaving 15 bases between them.

Written as DNA, the CDR3 is TGCAGTGCTCCTCAAAGGACAGGGAACCATGGCTACACCTTC. This translates into CSAPQRTGNHGYTF. This rearrangement joins TRBV20-1 to TRBJ1-2; 8 bases are a match to TRBD1. The V segment lost 5 bases and the J segment 6 bases; nucleotides outside the gene matches: 11. The CDR3 totals 14 residues. From germline, CDR1 is DFQATT and CDR2 SNEGSKA (reference sequence).

This clonotype was found a few times. J is TRBJ2-7 and V is TRBV6-5; the D call may be TRBD1 or TRBD2 (5 bases each). The length of the CDR3 is 13 residues. Germline lookup yields CDR1 MNHEY and CDR2 SVGAGI. Deletions cut 0 bases from V and 6 bases from J, with 9 bases between. The CDR3 reads CASSYSFGGEQYF. The CDR3 region has the DNA TGTGCCAGCAGTTACTCGTTTGGGGGCGAGCAGTACTTC.

This chain uses TRBV7-8 with TRBJ1-2; D is possibly TRBD1 (5 bases). The CDR3 extends over 16 amino acids. Germline lookup yields CDR1 SGHVS and CDR2 FQNEAQ. The ends were cut back, 3 bases at V and 4 bases at J, with 18 bases in the middle. Here the CDR3 DNA reads TGTGCCAGCAGCTTTCGATCCGGGGGAGATGTCTATGGCTACACCTTC. This codes for CASSFRSGGDVYGYTF.

The rearrangement uses TRBV27 and TRBJ2-7; possible D gene TRBD1, 6 bases. This CDR3 is 15 amino acids long. V dropped 2 bases and J dropped 3 bases, with 14 bases sitting between them. CDR1 is MNHEY and CDR2 is SMNVEV in the germline V gene (reference sequence). CDR3 loop: CASSLNPGHFYEQYF. The CDR3, as DNA: TGTGCCAGCAGTTTAAATCCGGGACACTTCTACGAGCAGTACTTC.

J is TRBJ2-5 and V is TRBV20-1; weak D call: TRBD2 (6 bases). The germline gives CDR1 DFQATT, CDR2 SNEGSKA (reference sequence). The CDR3 has 13 amino acids. The V and J ends lost 4 bases and 5 bases respectively, with 14 bases between them. The CDR3 DNA reads TGCAGTGCTACCCTGACTAGTGGGGAGACCCAGTACTTC. Translated, it gives CSATLTSGETQYF.

Only one count was recorded for this clonotype. In nucleotides, the CDR3 is TGTGCCAGCAGCTTAGGGGGCAGGGGCAACTTGTACGCTGAAGCTTTCTTT. Protein product: CASSLGGRGNLYAEAFF. V usage is TRBV7-2 and J usage is TRBJ1-1; D is perhaps TRBD1 (6 bases). Germline V gives CDR1 SGHTA, CDR2 FQGNSA. The CDR3 extends over 17 amino acids. Between the trimmed V and J ends, which lost 1 base and 6 bases, there was a span of 21 bases.